Sequencing of this TCR beta chain was carried out in a study of beta chain features in type 1 diabetes (dated by TCRdb to 2017 to 2018). Describing the broader study: Mean age, gender distribution, total cell number and subset yield did not differ between patients and healthy donors. In the study, TCRB repertoires of sorted circulating CD4+ T cell subsets from recently diagnosed type 1 diabetes patients were compared with those of matched healthy donors. Regulatory and stem cell-like memory subsets were obtained from only 8 patients and about 8 healthy donors, while naive and central memory subsets were obtained from all 30 or so donors. A total of just under 110,000,000 sorted cells were examined across all samples, and RNA yield correlated strongly with the number of cells per subset.

The germline ends are 19 bases apart after V is trimmed by 2 bases and J by 5 bases. For CDR1 and CDR2, the germline V gene lists SGHTA and FQGNSA. The CDR3 holds 16 amino acids from the cysteine to the phenylalanine. The DNA shown is the 48-base CDR3, in frame from base 1. What the study reported, not specific to this receptor: Because small numbers of individuals were included in the HLA sub-analyses, any influence of HLA type on TCRB rearrangement was left unresolved. PCR may preferentially amplify shorter templates, but because patient and control samples were amplified and corrected together, any resulting skew would affect both groups equally. At VDJ recombination sites, patients with type 1 diabetes made fewer insertions and deleted more nucleotides, a pattern implying thymic rearrangement abnormalities. Naive, central memory and regulatory TCRB repertoires appeared to be more alike among patients than among healthy donors. Because cDNA rather than genomic DNA was sequenced, highly expressing activated cells could have been over-represented, although no difference in activation and CD3 levels was found between groups. A moderate but significant shortening of TCRB CDR3 length was observed in type 1 diabetes patients in all four CD4+ subsets.

The entire isolated RNA was reverse transcribed using the High Capacity cDNA Reverse Transcription Kit, and thus expressed TCRB transcripts were sequenced. Deep immunoSEQ sequencing was performed on naive, central memory and regulatory T cell samples, with an average of about 4 million total reads per sample. Sorted cells were lysed in RLT buffer, and RNA was extracted using DNase-treated RNeasy Micro or Mini kits according to cell number. Each cell subset was processed separately to prevent cross-contamination, with patient and healthy donor samples processed together. The immunoSEQ multiplex PCR was used to amplify TCRB sequences from cDNA, yielding 87-bp fragments that span the CDR3 region. Sequencing of the amplicons was performed on the Illumina HiSeq platform. Processing in the source paper ran as follows. PCR bias was computationally corrected using synthetic template baselines, reads within Hamming distance 2 were collapsed, and singletons that could not be merged were discarded. Reads were aligned against IMGT so that V, D and J genes, CDR3 length and insertions or deletions at six rearrangement sites could be assigned. Within each subset, clonotype counts were normalized to the number of sorted cells before true diversity and Gini coefficients were calculated with the tcR R package. The overlap coefficient, calculated on TCRB nucleotide sequences, was used to measure repertoire sharing. Entries here come from immuneACCESS through TCRdb and include only in-frame sequences with V and J called. Some clones fail to appear in such tables; in the studies checked, an unresolved V gene covers under half of the shortfall, and the cause of the remainder is unknown. V, J and clone size are taken as reported in that table, and D and trimming were inferred from the DNA itself. The sample includes 250,000 to 300,000 clones, with under 8.5% observed a single time. The ten top clones hold over 0.8% of the sample.

A single peripheral blood draw of around 0.11 L on average was collected from each donor into heparinised tubes. A BD FACSAria II and a panel including CD45RO, CCR7, CD25, CD127, CD95 and CD27 were used to sort naive, central memory, regulatory and stem cell-like memory CD4+ T cells. Every sorted population had a purity above 95%. PBMCs were isolated right away by Lymphoprep density gradient centrifugation and were stained directly, without culture. To minimize batch effects, samples were stained and sorted in pairs, one healthy donor with one patient per experiment. This clone was observed a few times. No cognate antigen has been identified for it. No much larger clone exists at a distance of one base, and base qualities are not known.

This chain joins TRBV7-2 to TRBJ2-7; TRBD2 could be the D gene, as 6 bases match. The sequence came from a woman aged 18-30 years in good health. Sequencing was done on a sample of central memory CD4+ T cells from blood. This receptor carries the CDR3 CASSLRAGSQWNEQYF. The DNA sequence is TGTGCCAGCAGCTTAAGGGCGGGGAGTCAGTGGAACGAGCAGTACTTC.